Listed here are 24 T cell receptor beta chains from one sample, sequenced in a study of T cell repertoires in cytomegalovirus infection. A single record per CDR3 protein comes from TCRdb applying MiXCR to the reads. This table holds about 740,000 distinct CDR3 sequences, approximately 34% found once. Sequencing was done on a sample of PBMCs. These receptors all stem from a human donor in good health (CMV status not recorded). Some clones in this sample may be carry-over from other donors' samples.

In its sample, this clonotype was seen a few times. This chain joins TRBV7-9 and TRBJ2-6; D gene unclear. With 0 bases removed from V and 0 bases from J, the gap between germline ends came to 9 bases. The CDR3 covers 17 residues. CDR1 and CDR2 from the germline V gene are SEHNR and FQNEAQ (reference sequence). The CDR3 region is CASSLAGKISGANVLTF. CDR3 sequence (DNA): TGTGCCAGCAGCTTAGCGGGAAAGATCTCTGGGGCCAACGTCCTGACTTTC.

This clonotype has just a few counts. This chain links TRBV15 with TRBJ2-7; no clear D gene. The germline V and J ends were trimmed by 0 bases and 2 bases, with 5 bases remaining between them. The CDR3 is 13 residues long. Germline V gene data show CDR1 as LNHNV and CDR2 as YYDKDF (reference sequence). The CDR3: CATSRDPTYEQYF. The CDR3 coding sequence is TGTGCCACCAGCAGAGATCCCACCTACGAGCAGTACTTC.

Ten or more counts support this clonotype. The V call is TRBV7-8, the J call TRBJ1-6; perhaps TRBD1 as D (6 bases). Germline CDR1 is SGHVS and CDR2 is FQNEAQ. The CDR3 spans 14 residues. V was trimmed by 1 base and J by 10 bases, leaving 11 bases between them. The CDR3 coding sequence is TGTGCCAGCAGCTTAGTTCAGGGGAACTCACCCCTCCACTTT. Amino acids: CASSLVQGNSPLHF.

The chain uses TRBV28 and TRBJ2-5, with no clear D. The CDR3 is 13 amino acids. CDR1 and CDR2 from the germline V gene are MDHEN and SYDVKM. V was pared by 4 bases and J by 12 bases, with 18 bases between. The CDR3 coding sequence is TGTGCCAGCAGTTCCTCCATGGGTCTGGGGAAGTACTTC. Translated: CASSSSMGLGKYF.

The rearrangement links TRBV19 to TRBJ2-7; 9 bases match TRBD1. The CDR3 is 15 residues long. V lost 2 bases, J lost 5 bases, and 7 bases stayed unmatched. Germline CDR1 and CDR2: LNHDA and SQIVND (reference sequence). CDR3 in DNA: TGTGCCAGTAGTATAACCGGGACAGGGTCCGACGAGCAGTACTTC. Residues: CASSITGTGSDEQYF.

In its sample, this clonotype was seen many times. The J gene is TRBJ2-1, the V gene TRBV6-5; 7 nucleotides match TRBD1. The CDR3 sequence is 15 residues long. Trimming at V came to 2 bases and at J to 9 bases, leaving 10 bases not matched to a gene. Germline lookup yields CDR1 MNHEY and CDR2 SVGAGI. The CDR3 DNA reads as TGTGCCAGCAGTTACGGTGTAGGGGGCCGTATTGAGCAGTTCTTC. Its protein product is CASSYGVGGRIEQFF.

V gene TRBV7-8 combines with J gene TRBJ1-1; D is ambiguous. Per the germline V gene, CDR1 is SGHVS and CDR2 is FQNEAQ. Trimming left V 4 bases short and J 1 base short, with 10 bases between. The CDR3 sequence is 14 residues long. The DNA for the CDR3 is TGTGCCAGCAGCTGGGAGACGGCGAACACTGAAGCTTTCTTT. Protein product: CASSWETANTEAFF.

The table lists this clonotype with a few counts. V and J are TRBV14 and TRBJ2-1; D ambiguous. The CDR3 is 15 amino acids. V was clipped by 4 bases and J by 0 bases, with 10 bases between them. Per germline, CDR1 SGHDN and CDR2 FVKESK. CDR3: CASSRDISSYNEQFF. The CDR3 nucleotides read TGTGCCAGCAGCCGAGACATTAGCTCCTACAATGAGCAGTTCTTC. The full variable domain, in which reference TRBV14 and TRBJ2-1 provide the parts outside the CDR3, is EAGVTQFPSHSVIEKGQTVTLRCDPISGHDNLYWYRRVMGKEIKFLLHFVKESKQDESGMPNNRFLAERTGGTYSTLKVQPAELEDSGVYFCASSRDISSYNEQFFGPGTRLTVL.

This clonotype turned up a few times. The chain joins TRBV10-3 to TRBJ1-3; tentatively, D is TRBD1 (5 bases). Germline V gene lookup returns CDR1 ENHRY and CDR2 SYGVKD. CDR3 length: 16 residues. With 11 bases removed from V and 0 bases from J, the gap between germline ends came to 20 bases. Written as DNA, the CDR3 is TGTGCCGTGGACCGGGACGAGTCAGTCTCTGGAAACACCATATATTTT. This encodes CAVDRDESVSGNTIYF.

The CDR3 reads CRANKVKASGANVLTF. The DNA for the CDR3 is TGCCGCGCGAACAAGGTCAAGGCCTCTGGGGCCAACGTCCTGACTTTC. The J gene is TRBJ2-6, the V gene TRBV29-1; D uncertain. Germline V lookup: CDR1 SQVTM, CDR2 ANQGSEA. The length of the CDR3 is 16 residues.

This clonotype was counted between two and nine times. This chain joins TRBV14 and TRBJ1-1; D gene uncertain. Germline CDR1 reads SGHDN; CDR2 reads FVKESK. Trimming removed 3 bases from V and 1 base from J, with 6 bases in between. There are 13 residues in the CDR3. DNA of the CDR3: TGTGCCAGCAGCCATTCATGGAACACTGAAGCTTTCTTT. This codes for CASSHSWNTEAFF.

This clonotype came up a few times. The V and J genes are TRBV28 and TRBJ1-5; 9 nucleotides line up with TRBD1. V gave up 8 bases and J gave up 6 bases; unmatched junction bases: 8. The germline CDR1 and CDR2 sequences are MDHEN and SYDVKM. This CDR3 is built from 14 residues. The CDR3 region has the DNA TGTGCCAGCTGGACAGGGGCGGAAGGTCAGCCCCAGCATTTT. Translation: CASWTGAEGQPQHF.

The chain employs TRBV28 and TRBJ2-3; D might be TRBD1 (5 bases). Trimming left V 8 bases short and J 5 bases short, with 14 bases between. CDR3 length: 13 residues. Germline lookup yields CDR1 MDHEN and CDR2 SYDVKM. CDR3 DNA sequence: TGTGCCAGCGGTCCAGGGTCTATAGATACGCAGTATTTT. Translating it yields CASGPGSIDTQYF.

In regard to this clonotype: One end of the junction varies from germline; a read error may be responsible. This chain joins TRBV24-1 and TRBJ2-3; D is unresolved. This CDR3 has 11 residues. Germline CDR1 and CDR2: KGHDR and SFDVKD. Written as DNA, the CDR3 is TGTGACACCAGTGCCACAGATACGCAGTATTTT. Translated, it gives CDTSATDTQYF.

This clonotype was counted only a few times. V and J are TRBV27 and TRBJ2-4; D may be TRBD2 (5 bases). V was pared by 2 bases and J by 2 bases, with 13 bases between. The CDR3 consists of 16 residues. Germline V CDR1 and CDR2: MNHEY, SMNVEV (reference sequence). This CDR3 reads CASSLGPTGSKNIQYF. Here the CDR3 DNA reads TGTGCCAGCAGTTTAGGGCCGACGGGGTCCAAAAACATTCAGTACTTC.

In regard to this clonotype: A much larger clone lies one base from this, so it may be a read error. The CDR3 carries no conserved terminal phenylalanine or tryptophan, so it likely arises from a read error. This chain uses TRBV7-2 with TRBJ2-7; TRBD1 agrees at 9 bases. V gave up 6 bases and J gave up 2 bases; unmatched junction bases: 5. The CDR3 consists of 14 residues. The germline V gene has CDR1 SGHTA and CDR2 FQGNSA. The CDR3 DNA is TGTGCCAGCAGTTACAGACAGGGGGCCTACGAGCAGTACCTC. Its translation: CASSYRQGAYEQYL.

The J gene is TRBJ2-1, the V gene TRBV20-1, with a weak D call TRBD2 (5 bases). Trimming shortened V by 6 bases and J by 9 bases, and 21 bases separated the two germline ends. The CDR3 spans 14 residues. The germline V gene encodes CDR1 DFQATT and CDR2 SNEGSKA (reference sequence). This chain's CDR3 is CSALRARTGSEQFF. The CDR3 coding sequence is TGCAGTGCGCTAAGGGCTAGAACTGGGAGTGAGCAGTTCTTC.

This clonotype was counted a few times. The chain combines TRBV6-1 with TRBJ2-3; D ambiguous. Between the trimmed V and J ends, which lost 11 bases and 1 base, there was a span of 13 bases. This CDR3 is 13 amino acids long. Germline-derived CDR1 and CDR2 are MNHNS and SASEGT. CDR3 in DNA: TGTGCCGTGGTTAGCCCTGGCACAGATACGCAGTATTTT. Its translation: CAVVSPGTDTQYF.

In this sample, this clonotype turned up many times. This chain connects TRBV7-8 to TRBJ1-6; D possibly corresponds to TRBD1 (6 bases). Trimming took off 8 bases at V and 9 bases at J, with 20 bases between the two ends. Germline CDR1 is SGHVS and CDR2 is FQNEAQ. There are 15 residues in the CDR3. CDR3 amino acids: CASRPHRVDVSPLHF. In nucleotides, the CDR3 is TGTGCCAGCCGCCCCCACAGGGTTGACGTTTCACCCCTCCACTTT.

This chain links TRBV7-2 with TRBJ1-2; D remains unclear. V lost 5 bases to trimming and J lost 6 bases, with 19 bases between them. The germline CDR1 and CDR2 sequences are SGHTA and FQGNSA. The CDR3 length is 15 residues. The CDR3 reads CASSRAGGLTDGYTF. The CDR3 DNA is TGTGCCAGCAGCCGAGCGGGCGGCCTGACCGATGGCTACACCTTC.

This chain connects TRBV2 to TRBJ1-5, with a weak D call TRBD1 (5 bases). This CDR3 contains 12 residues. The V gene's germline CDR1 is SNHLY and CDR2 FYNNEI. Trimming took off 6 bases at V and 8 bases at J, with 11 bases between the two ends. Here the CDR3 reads CASRALREPQHF. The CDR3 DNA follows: TGTGCCAGCAGGGCCCTCAGGGAGCCCCAGCATTTT.

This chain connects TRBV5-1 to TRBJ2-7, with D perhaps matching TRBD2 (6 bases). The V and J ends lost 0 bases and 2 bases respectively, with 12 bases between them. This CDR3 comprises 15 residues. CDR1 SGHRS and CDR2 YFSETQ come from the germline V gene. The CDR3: CASSLGSAGTYEQYF. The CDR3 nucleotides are TGCGCCAGCAGCTTGGGTTCGGCGGGAACCTACGAGCAGTACTTC. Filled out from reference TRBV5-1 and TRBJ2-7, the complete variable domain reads KAGVTQTPRYLIKTRGQQVTLSCSPISGHRSVSWYQQTPGQGLQFLFEYFSETQRNKGNFPGRFSGRQFSNSRSEMNVSTLELGDSALYLCASSLGSAGTYEQYFGPGTRLTVT.

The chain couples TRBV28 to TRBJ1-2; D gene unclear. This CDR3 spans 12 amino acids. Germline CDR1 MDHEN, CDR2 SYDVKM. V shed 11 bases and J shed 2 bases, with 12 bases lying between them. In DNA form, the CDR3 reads TGTGCCGCCGTAGGATCGAACTATGGCTACACCTTC. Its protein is CAAVGSNYGYTF.

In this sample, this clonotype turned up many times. The CDR3 nucleotides read TGTGCCAGCAGCTTAGCGGTGGGGAGGACTAGCGGGAGACAAGAGACCCAGTACTTC. This codes for CASSLAVGRTSGRQETQYF. J is TRBJ2-5 and V is TRBV7-2, with 13 bases matching TRBD2. Germline loops: CDR1 SGHTA, CDR2 FQGNSA. The length of the CDR3 is 19 residues. V gave up 0 bases and J gave up 2 bases; unmatched junction bases: 9.